A selection of T cell receptor beta chains follows, all from one sample in a study of identical twins. MiXCR, run by TCRdb on the 5' RACE reads, gives a single entry per CDR3 protein. The sample carries 1.5 million or so distinct CDR3 sequences, less than 35% recorded once. The sequencing sample was made of cord blood. The receptors come from a newborn girl in good health. Both conserved end residues are part of each CDR3. A D gene is named only where the DNA matches it firmly. The size entry is marked missing in some rows and otherwise reads once, few, many or a size class.

v_call: TRBV11-2; j_call: TRBJ2-7; d_call: TRBD1; clone_size: -; cdr3_aa: CASSLEGTDSYEQYF; cdr3_nt: TGTGCCAGCAGCTTAGAAGGGACAGACTCCTACGAGCAGTACTTC
v_call: TRBV3-1; j_call: TRBJ2-7; d_call: -; clone_size: -; cdr3_aa: CASSLGTKVYNEQYF; cdr3_nt: TGTGCCAGCAGCCTCGGGACAAAGGTCTACAATGAGCAGTACTTC
v_call: TRBV7-2; j_call: TRBJ2-4; d_call: -; clone_size: few; cdr3_aa: CASSLVARAKNIQYF; cdr3_nt: TGTGCCAGCAGCTTAGTGGCGAGAGCCAAAAACATTCAGTACTTC
v_call: TRBV18; j_call: TRBJ1-5; d_call: -; clone_size: -; cdr3_aa: CASSPPGQYSNQPQHF; cdr3_nt: TGTGCCAGCTCACCACCGGGGCAGTATAGCAATCAGCCCCAGCATTTT
v_call: TRBV25-1; j_call: TRBJ2-1; d_call: -; clone_size: -; cdr3_aa: CASSGSPTPFFTYNEQFF; cdr3_nt: TGTGCCAGCAGTGGATCGCCTACACCTTTTTTCACCTACAATGAGCAGTTCTTC
v_call: TRBV24-1; j_call: TRBJ2-7; d_call: -; clone_size: -; cdr3_aa: CATSDGLEKEQYF; cdr3_nt: TGTGCCACCAGTGATGGTTTAGAGAAGGAGCAGTACTTC
v_call: TRBV12-3/TRBV12-4; j_call: TRBJ2-3; d_call: TRBD2; clone_size: once; cdr3_aa: CASIRSGSADTQYF; cdr3_nt: TGTGCCAGCATCCGTAGCGGGAGCGCAGATACGCAATATTTT
v_call: TRBV7-2; j_call: TRBJ2-1; d_call: TRBD2; clone_size: -; cdr3_aa: CASSLIDSGRALNEQFF; cdr3_nt: TGTGCCAGCAGCCTGATAGATAGCGGGAGGGCCCTCAATGAGCAGTTCTTC
v_call: TRBV20-1; j_call: TRBJ1-2; d_call: -; clone_size: few; cdr3_aa: CSAYYQGHYGYTF; cdr3_nt: TGCAGTGCTTATTATCAGGGACACTATGGCTACACCTTC
v_call: TRBV28; j_call: TRBJ1-6; d_call: -; clone_size: -; cdr3_aa: CASSFGQYNPLHF; cdr3_nt: TGTGCCAGCAGTTTTGGCCAGTATAATCCCCTCCACTTT
v_call: TRBV20-1; j_call: TRBJ1-1; d_call: -; clone_size: few; cdr3_aa: CSASASVNTEAFF; cdr3_nt: TGCAGTGCTAGCGCCAGTGTGAACACTGAAGCTTTCTTT
v_call: TRBV6-1; j_call: TRBJ2-3; d_call: -; clone_size: -; cdr3_aa: CASSTPLEGSSTDTQYF; cdr3_nt: TGTGCCAGCAGTACCCCTCTTGAGGGGTCATCCACAGATACGCAGTATTTT
v_call: TRBV20-1; j_call: TRBJ2-2; d_call: TRBD2; clone_size: -; cdr3_aa: CSARDRVRGGNTGELFF; cdr3_nt: TGCAGTGCTAGAGATCGGGTTCGGGGGGGGAACACCGGGGAGCTGTTTTTT
v_call: TRBV4-2; j_call: TRBJ1-1; d_call: TRBD1; clone_size: few; cdr3_aa: CASSQDRDRGGAFF; cdr3_nt: TGTGCCAGCAGCCAAGATCGGGACAGGGGAGGAGCTTTCTTT
v_call: TRBV7-9; j_call: TRBJ2-7; d_call: -; clone_size: -; cdr3_aa: CATRSAHEQYF; cdr3_nt: TGTGCCACGAGATCTGCCCACGAGCAGTACTTC
v_call: TRBV7-9; j_call: TRBJ1-6; d_call: -; clone_size: -; cdr3_aa: CASSLGSGGDNSPLHF; cdr3_nt: TGTGCCAGCAGCTTAGGTTCCGGGGGCGATAATTCACCCCTCCACTTT
v_call: TRBV20-1; j_call: TRBJ2-7; d_call: -; clone_size: -; cdr3_aa: CSARDPLATYEQYF; cdr3_nt: TGCAGTGCTAGAGATCCCCTAGCGACCTACGAGCAGTACTTC
v_call: TRBV27; j_call: TRBJ2-7; d_call: -; clone_size: -; cdr3_aa: CASSLGQGRFKYEQYF; cdr3_nt: TGTGCCAGCAGTTTGGGCCAGGGGAGGTTCAAATACGAGCAGTACTTC
v_call: TRBV5-1; j_call: TRBJ2-7; d_call: -; clone_size: -; cdr3_aa: CASSIRDLHNEQYF; cdr3_nt: TGCGCCAGCAGCATCCGGGACCTCCACAATGAGCAGTACTTC
v_call: TRBV9; j_call: TRBJ2-3; d_call: TRBD2; clone_size: -; cdr3_aa: CASSVTRGGTDTQYF; cdr3_nt: TGTGCCAGCAGCGTAACCCGGGGGGGCACAGATACGCAGTATTTT
v_call: TRBV4-1; j_call: TRBJ1-1; d_call: -; clone_size: few; cdr3_aa: CASSHSKGLGDTEAFF; cdr3_nt: TGCGCCAGCAGCCATTCGAAAGGGCTAGGGGACACTGAAGCTTTCTTT
v_call: TRBV20-1; j_call: TRBJ2-3; d_call: -; clone_size: few; cdr3_aa: CSASGSPRTDTQYF; cdr3_nt: TGCAGTGCTAGCGGGAGCCCCCGCACAGATACGCAGTATTTT
v_call: TRBV20-1; j_call: TRBJ2-7; d_call: TRBD1; clone_size: few; cdr3_aa: CSSRSRGPRYEQYF; cdr3_nt: TGCAGTTCCCGGAGTAGGGGGCCTCGCTACGAGCAGTACTTC
v_call: TRBV7-9; j_call: TRBJ1-5; d_call: -; clone_size: -; cdr3_aa: CASSWATSNQPQHF; cdr3_nt: TGTGCCAGCAGCTGGGCGACCAGCAATCAGCCCCAGCATTTT
v_call: TRBV5-7; j_call: TRBJ2-1; d_call: -; clone_size: few; cdr3_aa: CASSLIDYFYNEQFF; cdr3_nt: TGTGCCAGCAGCTTAATTGACTACTTCTACAATGAGCAGTTCTTC
v_call: TRBV3-1; j_call: TRBJ1-2; d_call: -; clone_size: many; cdr3_aa: CASSQDQLYGYTF; cdr3_nt: TGTGCCAGCAGCCAAGATCAGCTCTATGGCTACACCTTC
v_call: TRBV10-3; j_call: TRBJ2-2; d_call: -; clone_size: -; cdr3_aa: CAISLLAPPVRELFF; cdr3_nt: TGTGCCATCAGTCTTCTAGCGCCTCCAGTCAGGGAGCTGTTTTTT
v_call: TRBV14; j_call: TRBJ2-1; d_call: -; clone_size: many; cdr3_aa: CASSQEWGGPYNEQFF; cdr3_nt: TGTGCCAGCAGCCAAGAATGGGGGGGCCCCTACAATGAGCAGTTCTTC
v_call: TRBV18; j_call: TRBJ2-3; d_call: -; clone_size: -; cdr3_aa: CARSPTLAAGKPNTQYF; cdr3_nt: TGTGCCCGCTCACCGACCCTGGCCGCAGGGAAGCCAAATACGCAGTATTTT
v_call: TRBV11-1; j_call: TRBJ2-1; d_call: TRBD2; clone_size: -; cdr3_aa: CASSSSGGSNEQFF; cdr3_nt: TGTGCCAGCAGCTCTTCGGGGGGGTCCAATGAGCAGTTCTTC
v_call: TRBV12-3/TRBV12-4; j_call: TRBJ2-3; d_call: -; clone_size: -; cdr3_aa: CASSLELRGDTQYF; cdr3_nt: TGTGCCAGCAGCCTCGAACTCCGCGGAGATACGCAGTATTTT
v_call: TRBV4-2; j_call: TRBJ2-7; d_call: -; clone_size: few; cdr3_aa: CASSQAGYPYEQYF; cdr3_nt: TGTGCCAGCAGCCAAGCAGGGTACCCCTACGAGCAGTACTTC
v_call: TRBV12-3/TRBV12-4; j_call: TRBJ1-1; d_call: -; clone_size: few; cdr3_aa: CASSFGQSTEAFF; cdr3_nt: TGTGCCAGCAGTTTCGGGCAGAGCACTGAAGCTTTCTTT
v_call: TRBV28; j_call: TRBJ2-3; d_call: TRBD2; clone_size: few; cdr3_aa: CASSFMGLAGGTDTQYF; cdr3_nt: TGTGCCAGCAGTTTTATGGGACTAGCGGGAGGCACAGATACGCAGTATTTT
v_call: TRBV2; j_call: TRBJ2-7; d_call: -; clone_size: -; cdr3_aa: CASRKRFLSYEQYF; cdr3_nt: TGTGCCAGCAGGAAGAGGTTTCTATCCTACGAGCAGTACTTC
v_call: TRBV3-1; j_call: TRBJ2-3; d_call: TRBD2; clone_size: -; cdr3_aa: CASSQEAVAGVWGTQYF; cdr3_nt: TGTGCCAGCAGCCAAGAGGCGGTAGCGGGGGTTTGGGGTACGCAGTATTTT
v_call: TRBV25-1; j_call: TRBJ1-2; d_call: -; clone_size: -; cdr3_aa: CASSRIEGYGYTF; cdr3_nt: TGTGCCAGCAGCCGTATTGAGGGGTATGGCTACACCTTC
v_call: TRBV6-2/TRBV6-3; j_call: TRBJ2-1; d_call: -; clone_size: -; cdr3_aa: CASSPLPLAGSYNEQFF; cdr3_nt: TGTGCCAGCAGTCCGCTCCCCTTAGCAGGCTCCTACAATGAGCAGTTCTTC
v_call: TRBV12-3/TRBV12-4; j_call: TRBJ2-3; d_call: -; clone_size: few; cdr3_aa: CASKPGLQFDTQYF; cdr3_nt: TGTGCCAGCAAACCGGGACTTCAGTTCGATACGCAGTATTTT
v_call: TRBV24-1; j_call: TRBJ2-7; d_call: TRBD2; clone_size: few; cdr3_aa: CATRGLESNEQYF; cdr3_nt: TGTGCCACCAGGGGACTAGAGAGTAATGAGCAGTACTTC
v_call: TRBV7-9; j_call: TRBJ1-1; d_call: -; clone_size: few; cdr3_aa: CASSSFAGTRMNTEAFF; cdr3_nt: TGTGCCAGCAGCTCCTTCGCGGGGACGCGGATGAACACTGAAGCTTTCTTT
v_call: TRBV27; j_call: TRBJ2-1; d_call: TRBD1; clone_size: -; cdr3_aa: CASSSKRGQTNEQFF; cdr3_nt: TGTGCCAGCAGTTCTAAGAGGGGACAGACCAATGAGCAGTTCTTC
v_call: TRBV9; j_call: TRBJ2-1; d_call: -; clone_size: few; cdr3_aa: CASSARLEASNEQFF; cdr3_nt: TGTGCCAGCAGCGCTCGACTGGAGGCATCCAATGAGCAGTTCTTC
v_call: TRBV12-5; j_call: TRBJ2-7; d_call: TRBD2; clone_size: -; cdr3_aa: CASGLVPGGLDEQYF; cdr3_nt: TGTGCTAGTGGTTTGGTACCGGGGGGGCTCGACGAGCAGTACTTC
v_call: TRBV20-1; j_call: TRBJ2-5; d_call: -; clone_size: -; cdr3_aa: CSARDAGTQETQYF; cdr3_nt: TGCAGTGCTAGAGATGCGGGAACTCAAGAGACCCAGTACTTC
v_call: TRBV7-9; j_call: TRBJ2-4; d_call: TRBD1; clone_size: -; cdr3_aa: CASSLWDRSKNIQYF; cdr3_nt: TGTGCCAGCAGCTTATGGGACAGGTCCAAAAACATTCAGTACTTC
v_call: TRBV6-4; j_call: TRBJ2-1; d_call: -; clone_size: -; cdr3_aa: CASSEGEFF; cdr3_nt: TGTGCCAGCAGTGAGGGAGAGTTCTTC
v_call: TRBV25-1; j_call: TRBJ2-3; d_call: -; clone_size: -; cdr3_aa: CASSESRDSTDTQYF; cdr3_nt: TGTGCCAGCAGTGAATCCCGGGACAGCACAGATACGCAGTATTTT
v_call: TRBV20-1; j_call: TRBJ1-1; d_call: -; clone_size: -; cdr3_aa: CSARVVARVYTEAFF; cdr3_nt: TGCAGTGCTAGAGTGGTAGCTCGGGTTTACACTGAAGCTTTCTTT
v_call: TRBV21-1; j_call: TRBJ2-1; d_call: -; clone_size: -; cdr3_aa: CASSKAEREYEEYSSYNEQFF; cdr3_nt: TGTGCCAGCAGCAAAGCGGAGCGGGAGTACGAAGAATACAGCTCCTACAATGAGCAGTTCTTC
v_call: TRBV3-1; j_call: TRBJ2-1; d_call: -; clone_size: -; cdr3_aa: CASSPILEAYEQFF; cdr3_nt: TGTGCCAGCAGCCCCATCTTAGAGGCCTACGAGCAGTTCTTC
v_call: TRBV18; j_call: TRBJ2-1; d_call: TRBD2; clone_size: -; cdr3_aa: CASSPLFAGGDNEQFF; cdr3_nt: TGTGCCAGCTCACCATTATTCGCGGGAGGGGACAATGAGCAGTTCTTC
v_call: TRBV29-1; j_call: TRBJ1-1; d_call: -; clone_size: few; cdr3_aa: CSVEDRHRNTEAFF; cdr3_nt: TGCAGCGTTGAGGACAGACACAGGAACACTGAAGCTTTCTTT
v_call: TRBV7-9; j_call: TRBJ2-1; d_call: TRBD2; clone_size: -; cdr3_aa: CASSSAGTSGHAEQFF; cdr3_nt: TGTGCCAGCAGCTCCGCCGGGACTAGCGGTCATGCTGAGCAGTTCTTC
v_call: TRBV29-1; j_call: TRBJ1-2; d_call: TRBD1; clone_size: many; cdr3_aa: CSVSPGQMNYGYTF; cdr3_nt: TGCAGCGTTTCTCCGGGACAGATGAACTATGGCTACACCTTC